The 19 T cell receptor beta chains below come from one sample, sequenced in a study of PD-1 blockade in mismatch repair-deficient tumors. TCRdb keeps only in-frame clones here, not all; method: immunoSEQ multiplex PCR. The repertoire holds 40,000 to 60,000 clones, with 77% as singletons. Sequenced here: PBMCs, sampled before pembrolizumab treatment. The receptors originated from an adult with mismatch repair-deficient cancer.

The chain carries TRBV5-1 and TRBJ2-1; 7 bases are shared with TRBD1. This CDR3 region has 15 residues. Germline V CDR1 and CDR2: SGHRS, YFSETQ. V trimming: 6 bases; J trimming: 3 bases; junction bases outside the gene matches: 9. CDR3 coding DNA: TGCGCCAGCAAAATTGTACAGGGGTTCTACAATGAGCAGTTCTTC. Its protein product is CASKIVQGFYNEQFF.

The sample holds one count of this clone. V gene TRBV15 combines with J gene TRBJ2-7, with D possibly TRBD1 on 6 matching bases. With 0 bases removed from V and 4 bases from J, the gap between germline ends came to 19 bases. Germline-derived CDR1 and CDR2 are LNHNV and YYDKDF (reference sequence). This CDR3 comprises 17 residues. CDR3 region: CATSRETRGAGGYEQYF. Here the CDR3 DNA reads TGTGCCACCAGCAGAGAGACCAGGGGCGCGGGTGGTTACGAGCAGTACTTC.

There are a few counts of this clone. The chain uses TRBV30 and TRBJ1-5, with D uncertain. Germline-derived CDR1 and CDR2 are GTSNPN and SVGIG (reference sequence). The CDR3 sequence is 14 residues long. V dropped 5 bases and J dropped 2 bases, with 13 bases sitting between them. The CDR3 region is CAWCQAGGNQPQHF. The CDR3 nucleotides read TGTGCCTGGTGCCAGGCGGGCGGCAATCAGCCCCAGCATTTT.

This clone appeared a few times. V usage is TRBV6-5 and J usage is TRBJ2-7, with D possibly being TRBD1 or TRBD2 (6 bases each). Between the trimmed V and J ends, which lost 4 bases and 4 bases, there was a span of 11 bases. Germline V lookup: CDR1 MNHEY, CDR2 SVGAGI. The CDR3 extends over 13 amino acids. The CDR3 reads CASSSQGGYEQYF. The CDR3 DNA sequence: TGTGCCAGCAGTTCGCAAGGGGGGTACGAGCAGTACTTC.

This chain links TRBV10-3 with TRBJ2-1; 12 bases fit TRBD2. CDR3 length: 19 amino acids. The J segment lost 5 bases and the V segment lost 1 base, leaving 12 bases of the junction unmatched. The germline V gene has CDR1 ENHRY and CDR2 SYGVKD. The chain's CDR3 is CAISEYWRLAGGSNNEQFF. CDR3 DNA: TGTGCCATCAGTGAGTATTGGAGGCTAGCGGGAGGGTCGAACAATGAGCAGTTCTTC.

The gene calls are TRBV21-1 and TRBJ2-3; TRBD2, as called in the table, went unchecked against the DNA. TRBV21-1 is assigned pseudogene status. The CDR3 spans 18 residues. The chain's CDR3 is CASSRHRSSGVITDTQYF. The CDR3, as DNA: TGTGCCAGCAGCCGACACAGGAGTAGCGGGGTGATCACAGATACGCAGTATTTT.

The chain has TRBV18 and TRBJ1-2; 9 nucleotides match TRBD1. Per the germline V gene, CDR1 is KGHSH and CDR2 is LQKENI. V lost 2 bases and J lost 10; bases outside the gene matches: 11. This CDR3 contains 15 residues. DNA for the CDR3: TGTGCCAGCTCACCAACACTTCCGGGACAGGGTGACTACACCTTC. This encodes CASSPTLPGQGDYTF.

The chain is built from TRBV30 and TRBJ2-7; D remains ambiguous. CDR1 is GTSNPN and CDR2 is SVGIG in the germline V gene (reference sequence). The CDR3 covers 14 residues. The V end was cut by 4 bases, the J end by 3 bases, with 16 bases between. CDR3 sequence (DNA): TGTGCCTGGATCAGACCCGGCCCCGGCTACGAGCAGTACTTC. The encoded protein is CAWIRPGPGYEQYF.

The genes are TRBV7-8 and TRBJ2-3, with unresolved D. From germline, CDR1 is SGHVS and CDR2 FQNEAQ. V was trimmed by 5 bases and J by 1 base, leaving 7 bases between them. The length of the CDR3 is 13 residues. CDR3 in DNA: TGTGCCAGCAGCCCCAAGGGCACAGATACGCAGTATTTT. Its protein product is CASSPKGTDTQYF.

This clone was observed a single time. The chain uses TRBV15 and TRBJ2-7; tentatively, D is TRBD1 or TRBD2 (5 bases each). The CDR3 sequence is 16 residues long. The V gene's germline CDR1 is LNHNV and CDR2 YYDKDF (reference sequence). V shed 6 bases and J shed 1 base, with 19 bases lying between them. The CDR3, as DNA: TGTGCCACCAGTCCCCCAGACGGGGCGAGATCCTACGAGCAGTACTTC. Translating gives CATSPPDGARSYEQYF. The full variable domain, rest sourced from reference TRBV15 and TRBJ2-7, is DAMVIQNPRYQVTQFGKPVTLSCSQTLNHNVMYWYQQKSSQAPKLLFHYYDKDFNNEADTPDNFQSRRPNTSFCFLDIRSPGLGDTAMYLCATSPPDGARSYEQYFGPGTRLTVT.

V usage is TRBV11-2 and J usage is TRBJ1-3; D uncertain. V lost 4 bases and J 3 bases, leaving 10 bases between the germline ends. This CDR3 region has 14 residues. Germline V gene data show CDR1 as SGHAT and CDR2 as FQNNGV. Here the CDR3 reads CASSSTSGGNTIYF. The CDR3 DNA reads TGTGCCAGCAGCTCGACTTCGGGTGGAAACACCATATATTTT.

V is TRBV9 and J is TRBJ2-7; D gene uncertain. Per germline, CDR1 SGDLS and CDR2 YYNGEE. CDR3 length equals 14 residues. Trimming removed 0 bases from V and 3 bases from J, with 10 bases in between. CDR3 amino acids: CASSVGPQDYEQYF. The CDR3 DNA sequence: TGTGCCAGCAGCGTAGGGCCTCAGGACTACGAGCAGTACTTC. Combining the CDR3 with reference TRBV9 and TRBJ2-7 gives the whole variable domain DSGVTQTPKHLITATGQRVTLRCSPRSGDLSVYWYQQSLDQGLQFLIQYYNGEERAKGNILERFSAQQFPDLHSELNLSSLELGDSALYFCASSVGPQDYEQYFGPGTRLTVT.

This chain links TRBV11-3 with TRBJ2-5; maybe TRBD1 (6 bases). Trimming cost V 1 base and J 4 bases, with 13 bases left between them. The germline V gene encodes CDR1 SGHNT and CDR2 YENEEA. CDR3 length: 15 amino acids. The DNA of the CDR3 is TGTGCCAGCAGCTTAGGGGGGCAGGGTGGAGAGACCCAGTACTTC. It yields the protein CASSLGGQGGETQYF. The whole variable domain, remainder taken from reference TRBV11-3 and TRBJ2-5, is EAGVVQSPRYKIIEKKQPVAFWCNPISGHNTLYWYLQNLGQGPELLIRYENEEAVDDSQLPKDRFSAERLKGVDSTLKIQPAELGDSAVYLCASSLGGQGGETQYFGPGTRLLVL.

The gene calls are TRBV4-2 and TRBJ1-5; D gene ambiguous. This CDR3 has 16 amino acids. CDR1 and CDR2 (germline): LGHNA, YNFKEQ. Trimming took off 0 bases at V and 5 bases at J, with 14 bases between the two ends. DNA of the CDR3: TGTGCCAGCAGCCAAGATCCCGAGACACCTCATCAGCCCCAGCATTTT. Amino acid sequence: CASSQDPETPHQPQHF.

The chain joins TRBV18 to TRBJ2-3; 7 bases are shared with TRBD2. This CDR3 spans 14 amino acids. Germline trimming cut 3 bases from V and 11 bases from J; bases unmatched to any gene: 11. Germline values: CDR1 KGHSH, CDR2 LQKENI. Here the CDR3 DNA reads TGTGCCAGCTCACCGCAGGGACTACTAGATCAGCAGTATTTT. This translates into CASSPQGLLDQQYF.

The chain uses TRBV5-1 and TRBJ1-4; D not resolved. This CDR3 spans 13 amino acids. V dropped 0 bases and J dropped 8 bases, with 8 bases sitting between them. CDR1 SGHRS and CDR2 YFSETQ come from the germline V gene. For the CDR3, the DNA is TGCGCCAGCAGCTTGGAGCCGGGAGAAAAACTGTTTTTT. Amino acid sequence: CASSLEPGEKLFF.

The CDR3, as DNA: TGTGCCAGTAGTTCCGGGACATCGAACACCGGGGAGCTGTTTTTT. Its protein is CASSSGTSNTGELFF. The chain links TRBV19 to TRBJ2-2, with D possibly TRBD1 on 6 matching bases. Germline V gene sequence: CDR1 LNHDA, CDR2 SQIVND (reference sequence). Trimming left V 5 bases short and J 0 bases short, with 10 bases between. This CDR3 has 15 residues. Combining the CDR3 with reference TRBV19 and TRBJ2-2 gives the whole variable domain DGGITQSPKYLFRKEGQNVTLSCEQNLNHDAMYWYRQDPGQGLRLIYYSQIVNDFQKGDIAEGYSVSREKKESFPLTVTSAQKNPTAFYLCASSSGTSNTGELFFGEGSRLTVL.

This clone was seen only a few times. The gene calls are TRBV7-9 and TRBJ1-4, with 9 nucleotides matching TRBD1. The CDR3 covers 15 residues. The germline V gene encodes CDR1 SEHNR and CDR2 FQNEAQ (reference sequence). With 5 bases clipped from V and 2 bases from J, the junction kept 3 bases outside the gene matches. CDR3 DNA sequence: TGTGCCAGCAGCGGTGGGACAGGGACTAATGAAAAACTGTTTTTT. Amino acids: CASSGGTGTNEKLFF.

The rearrangement uses TRBV7-3 and TRBJ2-1; 10 bases line up with TRBD2. V was pared by 4 bases and J by 5 bases, with 5 bases of the junction left unmatched. The CDR3 runs to 15 residues. CDR1 and CDR2 from the germline V gene are SGHTA and FQGTGA. CDR3 in amino acids: CASSSGTSENNEQFF. The CDR3 DNA reads as TGTGCCAGCAGCTCCGGGACTAGCGAAAACAATGAGCAGTTCTTC.